Listed below are T cell receptor beta chains from one sample, sequenced in a study of T-cell memory formation after mild COVID-19. TCRdb called the 5' RACE reads again in MiXCR, with one record for every CDR3 protein. This sample has approximately 300,000 distinct CDR3 sequences, with approximately 15% found just once. The specimen sequenced was PBMCs or a T cell subset sorted from them (not recorded which). The source of these receptors is a man aged 18-30 years who had mild COVID-19 (a few samples of this study predate the infection). Cell type and time point are not known. Both conserved end residues are part of each CDR3. Each record gives: J gene, clone size, D gene, V gene, CDR3 protein, CDR3 DNA. D genes are given only for firm matches. Some rows have no size entry. The others give once, few or many, or a class for an expanded clone.

TRBJ2-5 | - | - | TRBV20-1 | CSARQPDRDQETQYF | TGCAGTGCTAGACAACCGGACAGAGACCAAGAGACCCAGTACTTC
TRBJ2-1 | few | TRBD2 | TRBV12-3/TRBV12-4 | CASSASSGAYNEQFF | TGTGCCAGCAGCGCATCTAGCGGGGCGTACAATGAGCAGTTCTTC
TRBJ2-1 | many | TRBD1 | TRBV24-1 | CATSRDRGFDEQFF | TGTGCCACCAGCAGGGACAGGGGATTTGATGAGCAGTTCTTC
TRBJ1-2 | - | - | TRBV29-1 | CSVAIWGDGYTF | TGCAGCGTTGCTATATGGGGTGATGGCTACACCTTC
TRBJ1-2 | many | - | TRBV5-1 | CASSEGHGEDYGYTF | TGCGCCAGCAGCGAGGGACACGGGGAGGATTATGGCTACACCTTC
TRBJ2-1 | - | - | TRBV6-1 | CASSDPGVTYNEQFF | TGTGCCAGCAGTGATCCGGGGGTCACCTACAATGAGCAGTTCTTC
TRBJ2-3 | - | TRBD2 | TRBV12-3/TRBV12-4 | CASSPQAGGSDTQYF | TGTGCCAGCAGTCCCCAAGCGGGGGGGTCAGATACGCAGTATTTT
TRBJ1-2 | - | TRBD1 | TRBV5-1 | CASSSRQGGPGYTF | TGCGCCAGCAGCTCAAGACAGGGGGGTCCAGGCTACACCTTC
TRBJ2-2 | large | - | TRBV5-1 | CASSPGMNTGELFF | TGCGCCAGCAGCCCAGGAATGAACACCGGGGAGCTGTTTTTT
TRBJ2-1 | few | TRBD2 | TRBV6-6 | CASSALAGGPTYNEQFF | TGTGCCAGCAGTGCCCTAGCGGGGGGCCCAACGTACAATGAGCAGTTCTTC
TRBJ1-5 | many | - | TRBV7-2 | CASSPKQGDEVFYSNQPQHF | TGTGCCAGCAGCCCCAAGCAGGGAGATGAGGTTTTCTATAGCAATCAGCCCCAGCATTTT
TRBJ2-3 | many | TRBD1 | TRBV5-1 | CASSLARDRRSTDTQYF | TGCGCCAGCAGCTTAGCCCGGGACAGGAGAAGCACAGATACGCAGTATTTT
TRBJ2-1 | many | - | TRBV7-9 | CASSQRQAAYNEQFF | TGTGCCAGCAGCCAGCGACAGGCAGCCTACAATGAGCAGTTCTTC
TRBJ2-1 | - | TRBD2 | TRBV20-1 | CSARLPVRSSGGAGEQFF | TGCAGTGCTAGACTCCCTGTAAGGTCTAGCGGGGGGGCTGGTGAGCAGTTCTTC
TRBJ2-1 | - | TRBD2 | TRBV2 | CASIVSGGGFNNEQFF | TGTGCCAGCATCGTTAGCGGGGGAGGGTTCAACAATGAGCAGTTCTTC
TRBJ1-1 | few | - | TRBV27 | CASSLALSGTEAFF | TGTGCCAGCAGTTTAGCCTTGAGCGGGACTGAAGCTTTCTTT
TRBJ1-1 | few | - | TRBV27 | CASSLGVHTEAFF | TGTGCCAGCAGTTTAGGGGTTCACACTGAAGCTTTCTTT
TRBJ2-3 | many | - | TRBV7-2 | CASSLNRGSTDTQYF | TGTGCCAGCAGCTTAAATAGGGGGAGCACAGATACGCAGTATTTT
TRBJ1-2 | - | - | TRBV7-9 | CASSYAAGDYGYTF | TGTGCCAGCAGCTACGCCGCCGGGGACTATGGCTACACCTTC
TRBJ1-5 | - | - | TRBV28 | CASRRPEGNQPQHF | TGTGCCAGCAGGCGACCAGAGGGCAATCAGCCCCAGCATTTT
TRBJ1-3 | - | - | TRBV6-1 | CASSEVGQASGNTIYF | TGTGCCAGCAGTGAAGTGGGACAAGCCTCTGGAAACACCATATATTTT
TRBJ1-5 | - | - | TRBV21-1 | CASSIGQNNQPQHF | TGTGCCAGCAGCATAGGACAGAACAATCAGCCCCAGCATTTT
TRBJ2-3 | - | TRBD2 | TRBV5-1 | CASGLAVVTDTQYF | TGCGCCAGCGGGCTAGCGGTCGTTACAGATACGCAGTATTTT